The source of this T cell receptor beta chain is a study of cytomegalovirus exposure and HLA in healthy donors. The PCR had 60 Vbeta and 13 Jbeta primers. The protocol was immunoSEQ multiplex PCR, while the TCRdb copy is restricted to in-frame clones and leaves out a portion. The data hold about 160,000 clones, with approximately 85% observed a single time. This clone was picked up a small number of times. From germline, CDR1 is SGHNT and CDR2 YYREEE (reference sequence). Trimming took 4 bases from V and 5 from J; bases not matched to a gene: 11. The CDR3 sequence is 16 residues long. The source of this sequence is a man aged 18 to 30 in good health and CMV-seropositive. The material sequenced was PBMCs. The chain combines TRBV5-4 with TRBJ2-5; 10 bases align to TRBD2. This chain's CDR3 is CASSLGTSGVGETQYF. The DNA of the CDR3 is TGTGCCAGCAGCCTTGGTACTAGCGGGGTCGGGGAGACCCAGTACTTC.